This is a list of T cell receptor beta chains from one sample in a study of T cell changes during pregnancy in multiple sclerosis. The data were produced by immunoSEQ multiplex PCR, yet TCRdb's version contains in-frame clones alone and is incomplete. The profile shows tens of thousands of clones, around 90% of them singletons. The source was CD8+ T cells from peripheral blood mononuclear cells, collected before pregnancy. All receptors come from a female donor with multiple sclerosis, enrolled in a pregnancy study. The CDR3 runs from the conserved cysteine through the conserved F or W. D genes are given only for firm matches. Clone size is not always given. Where it is, it says once, few, many or a class for expanded clones.

D	size	J	V	CDR3	DNA
TRBD1	-	TRBJ2-7	TRBV6-5	CASSYSTGGSYEQYF	TGTGCCAGCAGTTACTCGACAGGGGGCTCCTACGAGCAGTACTTC
TRBD1	-	TRBJ1-2	TRBV5-1	CASSFGQGRGYTF	TGCGCCAGCAGCTTCGGACAGGGAAGAGGCTACACCTTC
-	-	TRBJ2-1	TRBV7-2	CASDHLGGNEQFF	TGTGCCAGCGACCATCTGGGGGGCAATGAGCAGTTCTTC
TRBD1	-	TRBJ2-1	TRBV27	CASSSRPTQGNEQFF	TGTGCCAGCAGTTCCAGGCCCACACAGGGGAATGAGCAGTTCTTC
TRBD1	-	TRBJ1-1	TRBV19	CASSHWTGAIMNTEAFF	TGTGCCAGTAGTCATTGGACAGGCGCCATAATGAACACTGAAGCTTTCTTT
-	once	TRBJ2-6	TRBV13	CASSPKPGNPGANVLTF	TGTGCCAGCAGCCCGAAGCCAGGGAATCCTGGGGCCAACGTCCTGACTTTC
TRBD2	-	TRBJ2-5	TRBV9	CASSVGAGGRETQYF	TGTGCCAGCAGCGTAGGAGCGGGGGGGCGGGAGACCCAGTACTTC
-	once	TRBJ1-5	TRBV2	CASSEEGGGNQPQHF	TGTGCCAGCAGTGAAGAGGGAGGGGGGAATCAGCCCCAGCATTTT
-	once	TRBJ1-5	TRBV4-2	CASSQVRTVNQPQHF	TGTGCCAGCAGCCAAGTACGGACAGTAAACCAGCCCCAGCATTTT
TRBD1	-	TRBJ2-3	TRBV19	CASRTGASTDTQYF	TGTGCCAGTAGGACAGGGGCCAGCACAGATACGCAGTATTTT
TRBD2	few	TRBJ2-3	TRBV6-4	CASSDGRSGGDTQYF	TGTGCCAGCAGTGATGGGCGCTCCGGGGGGGATACGCAGTATTTT
TRBD1	-	TRBJ1-6	TRBV5-4	CASSATRDRGLAPLHF	TGTGCCAGCAGCGCGACCCGGGACAGGGGACTTGCACCCCTCCACTTT
-	-	TRBJ1-1	TRBV27	CASSLTGSNTEAFF	TGTGCCAGCAGTTTAACGGGGTCGAACACTGAAGCTTTCTTT
-	-	TRBJ2-7	TRBV5-5	CASSLEQQSYEQYF	TGTGCCAGCAGCTTGGAACAGCAATCCTACGAGCAGTACTTC
-	few	TRBJ1-6	TRBV10-2	CASTPAGGDNSPLHF	TGCGCCAGCACTCCAGCGGGAGGGGATAATTCACCCCTCCACTTT
TRBD1	once	TRBJ2-3	TRBV28	CASSQTGDTDTQYF	TGTGCCAGCAGCCAGACAGGGGACACAGATACGCAGTATTTT
TRBD1	-	TRBJ1-2	TRBV7-3	CASSLGPGTGVNYGYTF	TGTGCCAGCAGCTTGGGTCCTGGGACAGGGGTTAACTATGGCTACACCTTC
TRBD2	once	TRBJ2-2	TRBV4-1	CASSPRRAAGVTGELFF	TGCGCCAGCAGCCCACGCCGGGCAGCGGGGGTCACCGGGGAGCTGTTTTTT
-	-	TRBJ1-5	TRBV27	CASSLGTYSNQPQHF	TGTGCCAGCAGTTTAGGGACATATAGCAATCAGCCCCAGCATTTT
-	-	TRBJ1-2	TRBV19	CASSLEGGLLNYGYTF	TGTGCCAGTAGTCTAGAAGGAGGGCTGCTGAACTATGGCTACACCTTC
TRBD1	once	TRBJ2-3	TRBV7-6	CASRGTGSTDTQYF	TGTGCCAGCAGGGGGACAGGGAGCACAGATACGCAGTATTTT
-	-	TRBJ1-6	TRBV4-3	CASSQGGGNSPLHF	TGCGCCAGCAGCCAAGGTGGGGGGAATTCACCCCTCCACTTT
TRBD1	-	TRBJ2-2	TRBV7-9	CASSPWTGYTGELFF	TGTGCCAGCAGCCCCTGGACAGGGTACACCGGGGAGCTGTTTTTT
TRBD1	hyperexpanded	TRBJ2-1	TRBV10-2	CASRGPGTGWNNEQFF	TGCGCCAGCAGGGGCCCCGGGACAGGGTGGAACAATGAGCAGTTCTTC
TRBD1	-	TRBJ2-3	TRBV11-2	CASGLQGPLTDTQYF	TGTGCCAGCGGTTTACAGGGGCCCCTCACAGATACGCAGTATTTT
-	-	TRBJ1-3	TRBV15	CATSAGILSGNTIYF	TGTGCCACCAGCGCAGGCATCCTCTCTGGAAACACCATATATTTT
TRBD1	-	TRBJ1-1	TRBV7-9	CASSSPRRQGLYGTEAFF	TGTGCCAGCAGCTCCCCCCGGAGACAGGGTCTTTATGGCACTGAAGCTTTCTTT
TRBD2	-	TRBJ2-7	TRBV7-8	CASSLEWAGGTPYEQYF	TGTGCCAGCAGCTTAGAGTGGGCGGGGGGTACCCCCTACGAGCAGTACTTC
-	-	TRBJ1-2	TRBV4-1	CASSQRITGSYGYTF	TGCGCCAGCAGCCAACGAATAACAGGGTCCTATGGCTACACCTTC
TRBD1	-	TRBJ1-2	TRBV7-2	CASSLDPETGLYGYTF	TGTGCCAGCAGCTTAGATCCCGAGACAGGGCTCTATGGCTACACCTTC
TRBD2	-	TRBJ2-5	TRBV6-6	CASSTLAGGMEETQYF	TGTGCCAGCAGTACTCTAGCGGGGGGAATGGAAGAGACCCAGTACTTC
-	-	TRBJ2-1	TRBV27	CASSYVGGINEQFF	TGTGCCAGCAGTTACGTCGGGGGTATCAATGAGCAGTTCTTC
-	-	TRBJ1-1	TRBV2	CASSEYRDLNTEAFF	TGTGCCAGCAGTGAGTATAGGGACTTGAACACTGAAGCTTTCTTT